The 27 T cell receptor beta chains below all came from one sample that was sequenced in a study of T cell changes during pregnancy in multiple sclerosis. Repertoires were generated with immunoSEQ multiplex PCR, while TCRdb's copy carries only in-frame clones and drops some. The repertoire holds around 50,000 clones, with around 90% as singletons. This material consisted of peripheral blood, taken in the first trimester of pregnancy. The receptors stem from a female donor with multiple sclerosis, enrolled in a pregnancy study.

The CDR3 is CASSLYNNSPLHF. CDR3 in DNA: TGTGCCAGCAGCCTGTATAATAATTCACCCCTCCACTTT. The chain couples TRBV6-5 to TRBJ1-6; D gene uncertain. The CDR3 is 13 amino acids. The V gene's germline CDR1 is MNHEY and CDR2 SVGAGI. Trimming shortened V by 6 bases and J by 5 bases, and 8 bases separated the two germline ends.

This chain joins TRBV30 and TRBJ1-4; D is unclear. CDR1 is GTSNPN, CDR2 SVGIG, per germline (reference sequence). Trimming pared 1 base from V and 3 bases from J, leaving 6 bases between. This CDR3 has 13 amino acids. The CDR3 sequence is CAWSGQSNEKLFF. CDR3 coding DNA: TGTGCCTGGAGTGGTCAGTCTAATGAAAAACTGTTTTTT.

The chain is built from TRBV11-2 and TRBJ1-2; unclear D gene. The CDR3 sequence is 14 residues long. The germline V gene has CDR1 SGHAT and CDR2 FQNNGV. Trimming took off 1 base at V and 2 bases at J, with 8 bases between the two ends. As DNA, the CDR3 is TGTGCCAGCAGCTTAGGATTCGGGAACTATGGCTACACCTTC. Encoded protein: CASSLGFGNYGYTF.

The chain carries TRBV10-3 and TRBJ1-5; 9 positions match TRBD1. Germline V lookup: CDR1 ENHRY, CDR2 SYGVKD. V shed 2 bases and J 3 bases; nucleotides not matched to a gene: 8. The CDR3 totals 17 residues. CDR3 sequence: CAISEPKQGANNQPQHF. The CDR3 DNA sequence: TGTGCCATCAGTGAGCCCAAACAGGGGGCTAACAATCAGCCCCAGCATTTT.

The chain joins TRBV28 to TRBJ2-4; TRBD1 matches at 8 bases. With 5 bases clipped from V and 3 bases from J, the junction kept 24 bases outside the gene matches. In germline, CDR1 is MDHEN, CDR2 SYDVKM. This CDR3 has 21 amino acids. The CDR3 DNA sequence: TGTGCCAGCAGTCCCGGGCCGACAGGGGAAATGGTTGATTTCTTCAAAAACATTCAGTACTTC. It is translated as CASSPGPTGEMVDFFKNIQYF.

This clone was seen once. This chain connects TRBV30 to TRBJ1-6, with 7 positions matching TRBD1. There are 17 residues in the CDR3. Germline lookup yields CDR1 GTSNPN and CDR2 SVGIG (reference sequence). The trim removed 3 bases at V and 0 bases at J, leaving 8 bases unmatched. The DNA of the CDR3 is TGTGCCTGGAGGGGCAGGGGGGCCCCCTCCTATAATTCACCCCTCCACTTT. Its translation: CAWRGRGAPSYNSPLHF.

The CDR3: CASSVTSGAQGNTIYF. The CDR3 nucleotides read TGTGCCAGCAGCGTTACCTCTGGGGCGCAGGGAAACACCATATATTTT. The rearrangement links TRBV9 to TRBJ1-3; D is possibly TRBD1 (5 bases). The CDR3 covers 16 residues. Germline loops: CDR1 SGDLS, CDR2 YYNGEE. V shed 2 bases and J shed 4 bases, with 16 bases lying between them.

The V gene is TRBV18, the J gene TRBJ2-3, with D unclear. CDR1 and CDR2 from the germline V gene are KGHSH and LQKENI. V was shortened by 2 bases and J by 2 bases, with 11 bases between the two germline ends. The length of the CDR3 is 15 residues. This CDR3 is CASSPADSSTDTQYF. The DNA for the CDR3 is TGTGCCAGCTCACCAGCGGATTCTTCCACAGATACGCAGTATTTT.

This sequence joins TRBV2 and TRBJ1-5, with a tentative D call TRBD1 (5 bases). V was clipped by 6 bases and J by 1 base, with 10 bases between them. Germline loops: CDR1 SNHLY, CDR2 FYNNEI. This CDR3 is built from 14 residues. The CDR3 is CASRGGLSNQPQHF. The CDR3 nucleotides read TGTGCCAGCAGGGGGGGTTTAAGCAATCAGCCCCAGCATTTT.

CDR3 DNA: TGTGCCAGCAGATCAACCTACGAGCAGTACTTC. Protein product: CASRSTYEQYF. This sequence joins TRBV27 and TRBJ2-7, with D unresolved. This CDR3 is 11 amino acids long. V shed 6 bases and J shed 2 bases, with 5 bases lying between them. CDR1 MNHEY and CDR2 SMNVEV come from the germline V gene (reference sequence).

This chain joins TRBV7-2 and TRBJ2-1; possible D gene TRBD2, 6 bases. V was trimmed by 1 base and J by 7 bases, leaving 14 bases between them. Germline V CDR1 and CDR2: SGHTA, FQGNSA. CDR3 size: 15 residues. The CDR3 region has the DNA TGTGCCAGCAGCTTAGGACTAGGCGGAGGGAATGAGCAGTTCTTC. Translating gives CASSLGLGGGNEQFF.

The chain joins TRBV6-1 to TRBJ1-2, with 8 bases matching TRBD1. J lost 4 bases, V lost 4 bases, and 2 bases had no gene match. This CDR3 spans 13 amino acids. The germline V gene encodes CDR1 MNHNS and CDR2 SASEGT. The CDR3 protein is CASSGTGGYGYTF. CDR3 sequence (DNA): TGTGCCAGCAGTGGTACAGGGGGCTATGGCTACACCTTC.

The chain is built from TRBV21-1 and TRBJ1-2; the tabulated D call, TRBD1, remains unverified against the DNA. TRBV21-1 is a documented pseudogene. There are 16 residues in the CDR3. CDR3 region: CASSPHRTGWGYGYTF. The CDR3 region has the DNA TGTGCCAGCAGCCCGCACCGGACAGGTTGGGGCTATGGCTACACCTTC.

This chain joins TRBV2 and TRBJ1-5, with D uncertain. Trimming pared 5 bases from V and 9 bases from J, leaving 23 bases between. CDR3 length: 16 amino acids. Germline V gene lookup returns CDR1 SNHLY and CDR2 FYNNEI. In DNA form, the CDR3 reads TGTGCCAGCAGTCTACGAATGGCCCAGGCTTCAGGGCCCCAGCATTTT. Protein: CASSLRMAQASGPQHF.

The chain employs TRBV15 and TRBJ2-7; no definite D call. V dropped 3 bases and J dropped 4 bases, with 22 bases sitting between them. The CDR3 sequence is 17 residues long. Germline V lookup: CDR1 LNHNV, CDR2 YYDKDF (reference sequence). This CDR3 reads CATSSDLENPPYYEQYF. The CDR3 DNA is TGTGCCACCAGCAGCGATCTCGAGAACCCTCCGTATTACGAGCAGTACTTC.

With respect to this clone: A read error may produce the germline difference seen at one junction end. The chain joins TRBV7-9 to TRBJ1-4, with D unclear. Per the germline V gene, CDR1 is SEHNR and CDR2 is FQNEAQ (reference sequence). The CDR3 loop spans 13 amino acids. In DNA form, the CDR3 reads TGTGCCAGCAGCTTAGCGACTCACGGGAAACCGTTTTTT. Translating gives CASSLATHGKPFF.

The chain links TRBV7-8 to TRBJ1-2; 7 nucleotides align to TRBD1. V shed 3 bases, J shed 3 bases, and the junction held 7 bases outside the gene matches. CDR1 is SGHVS and CDR2 is FQNEAQ in the germline V gene. CDR3 length equals 15 residues. Written as DNA, the CDR3 is TGTGCCAGCAGCTTCTTTACCAGGGGGGACTATGGCTACACCTTC. Translated: CASSFFTRGDYGYTF. The full variable domain, rest sourced from reference TRBV7-8 and TRBJ1-2, is GAGVSQSPRYKVAKRGQDVALRCDPISGHVSLFWYQQALGQGPEFLTYFQNEAQLDKSGLPSDRFFAERPEGSVSTLKIQRTQQEDSAVYLCASSFFTRGDYGYTFGSGTRLTVV.

The chain combines TRBV28 with TRBJ2-6, with 15 bases fitting TRBD2. The V and J ends lost 5 bases and 2 bases, in that order; junction bases with no gene match: 4. CDR1 is MDHEN, CDR2 SYDVKM, per germline. The CDR3 is made up of 18 amino acids. Here the CDR3 reads CASSRGLAGGTGANVLTF. As DNA, the CDR3 is TGTGCCAGCAGTAGGGGACTAGCGGGGGGCACTGGGGCCAACGTCCTGACTTTC.

The chain employs TRBV5-1 and TRBJ2-5; 15 bases are shared with TRBD2. This CDR3 contains 15 residues. V lost 4 bases to trimming and J lost 5 bases; unmatched junction nucleotides: 3. Germline CDR1 and CDR2: SGHRS and YFSETQ. CDR3 bases: TGCGCCAGCAGCGACGGACTAGCGGGGGGGGAGACCCAGTACTTC. This translates into CASSDGLAGGETQYF.

This chain joins TRBV19 and TRBJ2-7; a possible D gene is TRBD2 (6 bases). Looked up from germline, CDR1 is LNHDA and CDR2 is SQIVND (reference sequence). Trimming removed 3 bases at V and 1 base at J, with 13 bases between. The CDR3 length is 15 residues. This CDR3 is CASSIGILASYEQYF. CDR3 coding DNA: TGTGCCAGTAGTATTGGGATCCTAGCGTCCTACGAGCAGTACTTC.

The V gene is TRBV7-2, the J gene TRBJ1-1; D ambiguous. Germline assignment: CDR1 SGHTA and CDR2 FQGNSA. The CDR3 has 14 residues. The ends were cut back, 0 bases at V and 1 base at J, with 6 bases in the middle. CDR3 in amino acids: CASSLAHWNTEAFF. The CDR3 nucleotides read TGTGCCAGCAGCTTAGCGCACTGGAACACTGAAGCTTTCTTT.

This clone was counted once. V is TRBV28 and J is TRBJ1-2, with a weak D call TRBD1 (6 bases). Trimming shortened V by 5 bases and J by 2 bases, and 12 bases separated the two germline ends. From germline, CDR1 is MDHEN and CDR2 SYDVKM. This CDR3 contains 14 residues. CDR3 amino acids: CASSLTGTNYGYTF. The CDR3 DNA sequence: TGTGCCAGCAGTCTTACCGGGACAAACTATGGCTACACCTTC.

CDR3 amino acids: CASSLGPFSYEQYF. The DNA of the CDR3 is TGTGCCAGCAGCTTGGGGCCTTTCTCCTACGAGCAGTACTTC. This rearrangement joins TRBV7-2 to TRBJ2-7, with D tentatively TRBD1 (5 bases). CDR1 and CDR2 from the germline V gene are SGHTA and FQGNSA. V was cut by 3 bases and J by 0 bases, with 9 bases left in between. There are 14 residues in the CDR3.

V gene TRBV28 combines with J gene TRBJ1-2; D perhaps matches TRBD1 (5 bases). CDR1 is MDHEN and CDR2 is SYDVKM in the germline V gene. This CDR3 region has 15 residues. The V gene lost 3 bases and the J gene lost 7 bases, with 18 bases spanning the gap. CDR3 amino acids: CASSFGKRGIVGYTF. Written as DNA, the CDR3 is TGTGCCAGCAGTTTTGGGAAGCGGGGGATAGTTGGCTACACCTTC.

This chain uses TRBV5-1 with TRBJ1-4; no clear D. Trimming stripped 4 bases from V and 8 bases from J, with 15 bases between. The CDR3 extends over 14 amino acids. The V gene's germline CDR1 is SGHRS and CDR2 YFSETQ. CDR3 coding DNA: TGCGCCAGCAGCCCGCCGGGGATAGGGGAAAAACTGTTTTTT. Its translation is CASSPPGIGEKLFF.

The chain couples TRBV7-3 to TRBJ2-7; D is unclear. CDR1 is SGHTA and CDR2 is FQGTGA in the germline V gene. The CDR3 runs 13 residues. Trimming took off 2 bases at V and 6 bases at J, with 11 bases between the two ends. The CDR3 protein is CASSLGGSAEQYF. The CDR3 region has the DNA TGTGCCAGCAGCTTAGGCGGATCGGCCGAGCAGTACTTC.

This clone was found once. The chain joins TRBV7-2 to TRBJ2-5; D might be TRBD2 (5 bases). V lost 1 base and J lost 1, with 7 bases in between. Germline CDR1 is SGHTA and CDR2 is FQGNSA. This CDR3 contains 14 residues. The CDR3 nucleotides are TGTGCCAGCAGCTTAGTGAGCGGCCAAGAGACCCAGTACTTC. It specifies CASSLVSGQETQYF.